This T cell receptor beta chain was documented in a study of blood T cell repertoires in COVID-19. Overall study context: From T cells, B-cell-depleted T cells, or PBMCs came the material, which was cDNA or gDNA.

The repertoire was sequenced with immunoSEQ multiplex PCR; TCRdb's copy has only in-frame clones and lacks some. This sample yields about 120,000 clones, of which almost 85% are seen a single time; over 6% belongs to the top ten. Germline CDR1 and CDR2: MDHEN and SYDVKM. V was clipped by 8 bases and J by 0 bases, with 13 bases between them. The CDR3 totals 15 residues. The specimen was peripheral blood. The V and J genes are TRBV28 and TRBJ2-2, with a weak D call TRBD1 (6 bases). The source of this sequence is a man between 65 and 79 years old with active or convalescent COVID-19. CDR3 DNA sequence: TGTGCCAGCGCCAAAGGGGGTGCGAACACCGGGGAGCTGTTTTTT. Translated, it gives CASAKGGANTGELFF.